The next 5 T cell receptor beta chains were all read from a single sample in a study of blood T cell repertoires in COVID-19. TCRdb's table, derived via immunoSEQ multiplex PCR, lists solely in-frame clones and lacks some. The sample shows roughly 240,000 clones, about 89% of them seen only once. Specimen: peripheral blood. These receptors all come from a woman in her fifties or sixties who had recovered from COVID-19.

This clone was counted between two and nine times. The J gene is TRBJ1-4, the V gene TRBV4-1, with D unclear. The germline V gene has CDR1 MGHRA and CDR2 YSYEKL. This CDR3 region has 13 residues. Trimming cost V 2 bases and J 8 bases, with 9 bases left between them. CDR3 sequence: CASSQRHREKLFF. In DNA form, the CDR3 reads TGCGCCAGCAGCCAACGACACCGAGAAAAACTGTTTTTT.

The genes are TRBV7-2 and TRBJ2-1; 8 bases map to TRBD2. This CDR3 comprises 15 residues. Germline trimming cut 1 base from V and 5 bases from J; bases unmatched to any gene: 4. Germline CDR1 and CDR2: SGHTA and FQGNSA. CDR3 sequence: CASSLGGGTHNEQFF. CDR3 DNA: TGTGCCAGCAGCTTAGGCGGGGGGACCCACAATGAGCAGTTCTTC. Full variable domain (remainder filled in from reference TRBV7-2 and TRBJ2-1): GAGVSQSPSNKVTEKGKDVELRCDPISGHTALYWYRQSLGQGLEFLIYFQGNSAPDKSGLPSDRFSAERTGGSVSTLTIQRTQQEDSAVYLCASSLGGGTHNEQFFGPGTRLTVL.

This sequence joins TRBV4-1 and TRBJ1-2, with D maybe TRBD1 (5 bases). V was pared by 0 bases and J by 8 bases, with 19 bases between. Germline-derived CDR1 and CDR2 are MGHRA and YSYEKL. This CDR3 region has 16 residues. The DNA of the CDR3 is TGCGCCAGCAGCCAAGAGTTTGGGGCCGTAGCGGGAGGCTACACCTTC. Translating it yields CASSQEFGAVAGGYTF.

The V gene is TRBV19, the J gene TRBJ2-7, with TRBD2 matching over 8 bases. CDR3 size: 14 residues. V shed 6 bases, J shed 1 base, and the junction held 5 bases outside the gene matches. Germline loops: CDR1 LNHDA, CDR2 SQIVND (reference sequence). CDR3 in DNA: TGTGCCAGTAGCCGGGGGGGAGTATCCTACGAGCAGTACTTC. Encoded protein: CASSRGGVSYEQYF.

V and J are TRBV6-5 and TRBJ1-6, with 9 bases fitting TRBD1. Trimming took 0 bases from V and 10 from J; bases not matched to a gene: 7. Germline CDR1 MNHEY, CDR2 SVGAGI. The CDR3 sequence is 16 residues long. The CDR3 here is CASSYSLDRGRSPLHF. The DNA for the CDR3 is TGTGCCAGCAGTTACTCTTTGGACAGGGGACGGTCACCCCTCCACTTT.